A single sample is the source of the 30 T cell receptor beta chains below, sequenced in a study of T cell responses to AZD1222 COVID-19 vaccine. The protocol was immunoSEQ multiplex PCR, while the TCRdb copy is restricted to in-frame clones and leaves out a portion. This table has 90,000 to 120,000 clones, 70% to 90% appearing once. Sequenced material: peripheral blood, taken 28 days after the second AZD1222 dose. The receptors originated from an adult who received the AZD1222 COVID-19 vaccine.

The rearrangement joins TRBV6-1 to TRBJ2-7, with D possibly TRBD1 on 6 matching bases. The V end was cut by 7 bases, the J end by 3 bases, with 19 bases between. The CDR3 loop spans 15 amino acids. Germline V CDR1 and CDR2: MNHNS, SASEGT. This chain's CDR3 is CASTDPGTTSYEQYF. CDR3 sequence (DNA): TGTGCCAGCACCGATCCCGGGACAACTAGCTACGAGCAGTACTTC.

This chain links TRBV7-9 with TRBJ2-1, with D possibly being TRBD1 (6 bases). Germline V CDR1 and CDR2: SEHNR, FQNEAQ (reference sequence). The CDR3 contains 13 residues. The ends were cut back, 8 bases at V and 10 bases at J, with 18 bases in the middle. The CDR3 DNA sequence: TGTGCCAGCGGGCCGAATCACGACAGGGAGCAGTTCTTC. It codes for CASGPNHDREQFF. Full variable domain (rest looked up from reference TRBV7-9 and TRBJ2-1): DTGVSQNPRHKITKRGQNVTFRCDPISEHNRLYWYRQTLGQGPEFLTYFQNEAQLEKSRLLSDRFSAERPKGSFSTLEIQRTEQGDSAMYLCASGPNHDREQFFGPGTRLTVL.

The V and J genes are TRBV28 and TRBJ1-2; 7 positions match TRBD1. Germline CDR1 MDHEN, CDR2 SYDVKM. The CDR3 has 16 amino acids. Trimming cost V 7 bases and J 3 bases; bases outside gene matches: 14. The CDR3 is CASTPGGQGSDYGYTF. In nucleotides, the CDR3 is TGTGCCAGCACCCCAGGGGGTCAGGGTAGCGACTATGGCTACACCTTC.

This clone was observed once. This chain connects TRBV28 to TRBJ2-1, with D hard to call. There are 13 residues in the CDR3. Trimming removed 3 bases from V and 5 bases from J, with 8 bases in between. Germline V lookup: CDR1 MDHEN, CDR2 SYDVKM. The CDR3 DNA reads as TGTGCCAGCAGTTTTGACTTAAACAATGAGCAGTTCTTC. This codes for CASSFDLNNEQFF.

The rearrangement joins TRBV19 to TRBJ1-2, with D possibly matching TRBD1 (5 bases). Trimming took 4 bases from V and 4 from J, leaving 13 bases between them. Germline CDR1 reads LNHDA; CDR2 reads SQIVND (reference sequence). The CDR3 has 14 amino acids. In DNA, the CDR3 is TGTGCCAGTAGTAGAGGAGGGGTGCTCTATGGCTACACCTTC. This gives the protein CASSRGGVLYGYTF. Based on the CDR3 plus reference TRBV19 and TRBJ1-2, the full variable domain is DGGITQSPKYLFRKEGQNVTLSCEQNLNHDAMYWYRQDPGQGLRLIYYSQIVNDFQKGDIAEGYSVSREKKESFPLTVTSAQKNPTAFYLCASSRGGVLYGYTFGSGTRLTVV.

There are a few counts of this clone. The gene calls are TRBV5-1 and TRBJ2-7, with 11 bases fitting TRBD2. Germline assignment: CDR1 SGHRS and CDR2 YFSETQ. The CDR3 contains 13 residues. V lost 4 bases, J lost 12 bases, and 9 bases stayed unmatched. The CDR3 DNA sequence: TGCGCCAGCAGCACCGGGACTAGCGGCTGGGTGTACTTC. This encodes CASSTGTSGWVYF.

This chain links TRBV10-3 with TRBJ1-5; TRBD1 matches at 8 bases. The CDR3 loop spans 13 amino acids. V lost 10 bases to trimming and J lost 6 bases; unmatched junction nucleotides: 8. The germline V gene has CDR1 ENHRY and CDR2 SYGVKD. CDR3 coding DNA: TGTGCCAGCCAGGACAGGGAGGGTCAGCCCCAGCATTTT. Translating it yields CASQDREGQPQHF.

The V gene is TRBV5-5, the J gene TRBJ1-2; weak D call: TRBD1 (6 bases). Deletions cut 4 bases from V and 1 base from J, with 17 bases between. The V gene's germline CDR1 is SGHKS and CDR2 YYEKEE (reference sequence). The CDR3 runs to 16 residues. The CDR3 loop is CASSKKGGIDNYGYTF. CDR3 in DNA: TGTGCCAGCAGCAAGAAGGGGGGGATCGATAACTATGGCTACACCTTC.

The rearrangement links TRBV6-5 to TRBJ1-1; a weak D match, TRBD1 (5 bases). The germline V and J ends were trimmed by 9 bases and 1 base, with 12 bases remaining between them. Germline V gene data show CDR1 as MNHEY and CDR2 as SVGAGI. CDR3 length equals 13 residues. The CDR3 coding sequence is TGTGCCAGTGAGGGGATCTCGAACACTGAAGCTTTCTTT. It encodes CASEGISNTEAFF.

V is TRBV19 and J is TRBJ2-7; 8 bases map to TRBD2. CDR3 length: 13 residues. V shed 7 bases, J shed 4 bases, and the junction held 6 bases outside the gene matches. In germline, CDR1 is LNHDA, CDR2 SQIVND (reference sequence). As DNA, the CDR3 is TGTGCCAGTACCCCTCGGGGGGGATACGAGCAGTACTTC. This encodes CASTPRGGYEQYF.

The V gene is TRBV5-4, the J gene TRBJ2-7; TRBD2 agrees at 7 bases. CDR1 and CDR2 from the germline V gene are SGHNT and YYREEE (reference sequence). V trimming: 0 bases; J trimming: 0 bases; junction bases outside the gene matches: 6. This CDR3 region has 16 residues. Here the CDR3 reads CASSLDLAVTSYEQYF. CDR3 DNA: TGTGCCAGCAGCTTGGATCTAGCGGTTACCTCCTACGAGCAGTACTTC.

The chain recombines TRBV15 with TRBJ1-2; 9 nucleotides align to TRBD1. Trimming at V came to 0 bases and at J to 4 bases, leaving 3 bases not matched to a gene. CDR1 is LNHNV, CDR2 YYDKDF, per germline (reference sequence). The CDR3 totals 15 residues. Here the CDR3 reads CATSRDGTGRYGYTF. CDR3 coding DNA: TGTGCCACCAGCAGAGATGGGACAGGGCGCTATGGCTACACCTTC.

The chain recombines TRBV5-1 with TRBJ1-4; D ambiguous. V shed 4 bases and J shed 7 bases, with 14 bases lying between them. CDR1 SGHRS and CDR2 YFSETQ come from the germline V gene. The CDR3 consists of 14 residues. The CDR3 DNA reads as TGCGCCAGCAGCCCCGACCCGGTGGGTGAAAAACTGTTTTTT. Amino acid sequence: CASSPDPVGEKLFF.

The rearrangement uses TRBV10-3 and TRBJ1-1; no firm D call. Deletions cut 0 bases from V and 7 bases from J, with 9 bases between. This CDR3 contains 13 residues. Germline assignment: CDR1 ENHRY and CDR2 SYGVKD. This chain's CDR3 is CAISESLGDEAFF. The CDR3 DNA follows: TGTGCCATCAGTGAGTCCCTAGGCGATGAAGCTTTCTTT.

This chain joins TRBV4-3 and TRBJ1-5; D remains ambiguous. Per germline, CDR1 LGHNA and CDR2 YSLEER. V gave up 2 bases and J gave up 6 bases, with 26 bases separating them. CDR3 length equals 19 residues. CDR3 nucleotide sequence: TGCGCCAGCAGCCAAACCCCCCGAGCTGGGGAGGCGGATAGTCAGCCCCAGCATTTT. It translates to CASSQTPRAGEADSQPQHF.

The genes are TRBV6-2 or TRBV6-3 and TRBJ2-7; TRBD2 matches at 11 bases. This CDR3 spans 16 amino acids. Germline assignment: CDR1 MNHEY and CDR2 SVGEGT. J lost 3 bases, V lost 2 bases, and 6 bases had no gene match. The CDR3 sequence is CASSYATSGGRYEQYF. CDR3 in DNA: TGTGCCAGCAGTTACGCTACTAGCGGGGGCCGCTACGAGCAGTACTTC.

J is TRBJ2-7 and V is TRBV7-8, with D perhaps given as TRBD1 or TRBD2 (7 bases each). CDR1 SGHVS and CDR2 FQNEAQ come from the germline V gene. The CDR3 length is 13 residues. Trimming cost V 4 bases and J 7 bases, with 14 bases left between them. The CDR3 DNA is TGTGCCAGCAGCTCCTCAGGGGGGGGAGAGCAGTACTTC. It yields the protein CASSSSGGGEQYF.

This clone appeared a few times. The chain combines TRBV7-2 with TRBJ2-7; 8 bases are shared with TRBD2. J lost 3 bases, V lost 0 bases, and 1 base had no gene match. Germline lookup yields CDR1 SGHTA and CDR2 FQGNSA. The CDR3 spans 14 residues. DNA of the CDR3: TGTGCCAGCAGCTTAGCGCTAGCGGGCTACGAGCAGTACTTC. Translated: CASSLALAGYEQYF.

V gene TRBV3-1 (or the pseudogene TRBV3-2) combines with J gene TRBJ2-2, with 7 positions matching TRBD1. The germline V gene has CDR1 LGHDT and CDR2 YNNKEL (reference sequence). The CDR3 runs to 16 residues. With V trimmed by 3 bases and J by 6 bases, 10 bases remained unmatched. The chain's CDR3 is CASSQRQGPQAGELFF. In DNA form, the CDR3 reads TGTGCCAGCAGCCAGCGACAGGGACCTCAGGCCGGGGAGCTGTTTTTT.

The sample holds a few counts of this clone. A read error may account for a junction end that differs from germline. The chain has TRBV11-2 and TRBJ1-6; D is unresolved. This CDR3 is built from 14 residues. CDR1 and CDR2 from the germline V gene are SGHAT and FQNNGV. CDR3 in amino acids: CASSLNSNNSPLHF. CDR3 nucleotides: TGTGCCAGCAGCTTAAACTCCAATAATTCACCCCTCCACTTT.

This clone has just one count. The V gene is TRBV25-1, the J gene TRBJ1-1; 10 bases are a match to TRBD1. The CDR3 consists of 16 residues. Trimming took 4 bases from V and 0 from J; bases not matched to a gene: 5. CDR1 and CDR2 from the germline V gene are MGHDK and SYGVNS. The CDR3 nucleotides are TGTGCCAGCAGTGTAGACAGGGGGCTTTTGAACACTGAAGCTTTCTTT. Its protein is CASSVDRGLLNTEAFF.

The rearrangement links TRBV7-9 to TRBJ1-1; D is undetermined. The germline V gene encodes CDR1 SEHNR and CDR2 FQNEAQ (reference sequence). The CDR3 has 12 amino acids. The V gene lost 5 bases and the J gene lost 1 base, with 5 bases spanning the gap. The CDR3 sequence is CASSPRNTEAFF. The DNA for the CDR3 is TGTGCCAGCAGCCCCCGGAACACTGAAGCTTTCTTT.

The chain combines TRBV6-5 with TRBJ2-7; D not resolved. The germline CDR1 and CDR2 sequences are MNHEY and SVGAGI. Trimming took 7 bases from V and 1 from J, leaving 14 bases between them. CDR3 length: 14 residues. DNA of the CDR3: TGTGCCAGCACCCGACGGACGGATTCCTACGAGCAGTACTTC. This sequence encodes CASTRRTDSYEQYF.

Comment on this clone: In the same sample, other DNA sequences code for this CDR3. The gene calls are TRBV3-1 (or the pseudogene TRBV3-2) and TRBJ1-4; TRBD1 matches 8 bases. With 4 bases clipped from V and 7 bases from J, the junction kept 8 bases outside the gene matches. The length of the CDR3 is 15 residues. Germline V gene data show CDR1 as LGHDT and CDR2 as YNNKEL (reference sequence). The CDR3: CASSPQGQGGEKLFF. CDR3 nucleotide sequence: TGTGCCAGCAGCCCCCAAGGACAGGGTGGTGAAAAACTGTTTTTT.

In this sample, this clone turned up once. The chain combines TRBV7-6 with TRBJ2-7, with 7 nucleotides matching TRBD1. V gave up 1 base and J gave up 1 base; unmatched junction bases: 10. From germline, CDR1 is SGHVS and CDR2 FNYEAQ. The CDR3 length is 17 residues. The CDR3 reads CASSLGVGGSPSYEQYF. DNA for the CDR3: TGTGCCAGCAGCTTAGGGGTAGGGGGCTCCCCGTCCTACGAGCAGTACTTC.

This clone showed up just once. This rearrangement joins TRBV14 to TRBJ2-7, with D possibly TRBD1 on 5 matching bases. This CDR3 comprises 16 residues. Between the trimmed V and J ends, which lost 4 bases and 0 bases, there was a span of 16 bases. Germline assignment: CDR1 SGHDN and CDR2 FVKESK. The chain's CDR3 is CASSPPGKRGSYEQYF. In nucleotides, the CDR3 is TGTGCCAGCAGCCCCCCTGGGAAAAGGGGCTCCTACGAGCAGTACTTC.

This sequence joins TRBV18 and TRBJ2-2; 11 bases are shared with TRBD2. CDR1 and CDR2 (germline): KGHSH, LQKENI. V gave up 3 bases and J gave up 6 bases; unmatched junction bases: 12. This CDR3 region has 18 residues. CDR3 sequence (DNA): TGTGCCAGCTCACCCCCAGGACTAGCGGGCGGACGCGCCGGGGAGCTGTTTTTT. Translated: CASSPPGLAGGRAGELFF.

The V and J genes are TRBV9 and TRBJ2-7; 7 bases line up with TRBD1. Losses at the gene ends were 0 bases for V and 0 bases for J; bases not matched to a gene: 3. This CDR3 comprises 15 residues. Per germline, CDR1 SGDLS and CDR2 YYNGEE. The CDR3 DNA reads TGTGCCAGCAGCGTAGAGGGGGCGAACTCCTACGAGCAGTACTTC. As protein: CASSVEGANSYEQYF.

This chain uses TRBV30 with TRBJ1-1; D may be TRBD1 (5 bases). Germline CDR1 and CDR2: GTSNPN and SVGIG (reference sequence). The CDR3 extends over 14 amino acids. Trimming cost V 5 bases and J 0 bases, with 13 bases left between them. As DNA, the CDR3 is TGTGCCTGGGGACGGCCAGGGATGAACACTGAAGCTTTCTTT. Translated: CAWGRPGMNTEAFF.

The J gene is TRBJ1-6, the V gene TRBV7-2; TRBD1 matches 8 bases. The junction had 5 bases not matched to a gene; V was cut back by 3 bases and J by 10 bases. The CDR3 is 14 amino acids. CDR1 and CDR2 (germline): SGHTA, FQGNSA. The CDR3 nucleotides are TGTGCCAGCAGCTTCGGCCAGGGGGCCTCACCCCTCCACTTT. Protein product: CASSFGQGASPLHF. Filled out from reference TRBV7-2 and TRBJ1-6, the complete variable domain reads GAGVSQSPSNKVTEKGKDVELRCDPISGHTALYWYRQSLGQGLEFLIYFQGNSAPDKSGLPSDRFSAERTGGSVSTLTIQRTQQEDSAVYLCASSFGQGASPLHFGNGTRLTVT.